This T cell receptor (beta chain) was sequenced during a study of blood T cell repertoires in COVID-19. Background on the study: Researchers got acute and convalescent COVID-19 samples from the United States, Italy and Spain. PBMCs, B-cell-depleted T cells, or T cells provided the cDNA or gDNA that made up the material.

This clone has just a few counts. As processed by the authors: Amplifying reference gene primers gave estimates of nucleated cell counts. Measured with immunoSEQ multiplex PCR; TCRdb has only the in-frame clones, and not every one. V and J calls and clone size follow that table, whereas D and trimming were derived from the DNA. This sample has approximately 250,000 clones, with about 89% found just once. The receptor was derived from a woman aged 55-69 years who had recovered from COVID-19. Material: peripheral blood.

CDR3 sequence: CASRPNPQGLYQPQHF. The DNA of the CDR3 is TGTGCCAGTAGGCCGAACCCTCAGGGGCTTTATCAGCCCCAGCATTTT. The J gene is TRBJ1-5, the V gene TRBV19, with D maybe TRBD1 (6 bases). CDR1 is LNHDA and CDR2 is SQIVND in the germline V gene (reference sequence). V lost 6 bases and J lost 5, with 20 bases in between. The CDR3 length is 16 residues.